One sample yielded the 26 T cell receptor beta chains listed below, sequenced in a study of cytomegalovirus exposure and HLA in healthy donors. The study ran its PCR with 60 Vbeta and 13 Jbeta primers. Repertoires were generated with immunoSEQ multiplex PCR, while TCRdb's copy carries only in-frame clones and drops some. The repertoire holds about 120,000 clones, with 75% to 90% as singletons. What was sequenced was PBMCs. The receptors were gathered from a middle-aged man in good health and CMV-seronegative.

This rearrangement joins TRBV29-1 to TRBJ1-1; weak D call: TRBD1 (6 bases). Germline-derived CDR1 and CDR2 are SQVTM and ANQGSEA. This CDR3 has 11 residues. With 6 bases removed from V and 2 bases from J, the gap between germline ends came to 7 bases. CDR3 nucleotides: TGCAGCGTGGGGGCTAACACTGAAGCTTTCTTT. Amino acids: CSVGANTEAFF.

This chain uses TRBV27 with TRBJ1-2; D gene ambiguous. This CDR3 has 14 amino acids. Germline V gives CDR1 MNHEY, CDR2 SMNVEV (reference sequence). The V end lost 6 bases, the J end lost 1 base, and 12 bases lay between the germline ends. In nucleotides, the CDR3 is TGTGCCAGCAGGTGGCTAGGCAGTAACTATGGCTACACCTTC. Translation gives CASRWLGSNYGYTF.

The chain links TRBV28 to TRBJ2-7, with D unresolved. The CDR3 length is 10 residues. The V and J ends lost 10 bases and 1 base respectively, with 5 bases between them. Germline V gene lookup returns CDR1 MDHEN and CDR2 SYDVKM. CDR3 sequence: CATGSYEQYF. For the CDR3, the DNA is TGTGCCACCGGTTCCTACGAGCAGTACTTC.

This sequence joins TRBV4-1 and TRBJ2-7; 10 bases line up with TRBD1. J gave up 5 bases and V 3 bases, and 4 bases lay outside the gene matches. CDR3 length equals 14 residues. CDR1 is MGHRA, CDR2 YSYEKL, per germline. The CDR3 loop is CASSHDGQGDEQYF. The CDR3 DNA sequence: TGCGCCAGCAGCCACGACGGACAGGGGGACGAGCAGTACTTC.

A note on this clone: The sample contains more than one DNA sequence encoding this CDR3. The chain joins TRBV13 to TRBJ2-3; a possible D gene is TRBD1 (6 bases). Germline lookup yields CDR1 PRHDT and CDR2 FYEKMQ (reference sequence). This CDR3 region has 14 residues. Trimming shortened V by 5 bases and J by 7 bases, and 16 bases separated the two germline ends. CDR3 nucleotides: TGTGCCAGCAGCACAGGGCAGACGGCAAATACGCAGTATTTT. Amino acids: CASSTGQTANTQYF.

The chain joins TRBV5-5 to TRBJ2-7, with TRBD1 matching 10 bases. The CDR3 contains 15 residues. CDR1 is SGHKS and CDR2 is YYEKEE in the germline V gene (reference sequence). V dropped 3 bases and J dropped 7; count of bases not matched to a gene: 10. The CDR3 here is CASSSFYDRGREQYF. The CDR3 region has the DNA TGTGCCAGCAGCTCCTTTTACGACAGGGGGCGGGAGCAGTACTTC.

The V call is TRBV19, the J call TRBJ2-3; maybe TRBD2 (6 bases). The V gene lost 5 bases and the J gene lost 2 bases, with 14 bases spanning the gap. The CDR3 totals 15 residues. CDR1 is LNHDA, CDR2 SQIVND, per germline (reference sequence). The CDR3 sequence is CASSPWGGVTDTQYF. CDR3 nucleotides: TGTGCCAGTAGTCCCTGGGGCGGGGTCACAGATACGCAGTATTTT.

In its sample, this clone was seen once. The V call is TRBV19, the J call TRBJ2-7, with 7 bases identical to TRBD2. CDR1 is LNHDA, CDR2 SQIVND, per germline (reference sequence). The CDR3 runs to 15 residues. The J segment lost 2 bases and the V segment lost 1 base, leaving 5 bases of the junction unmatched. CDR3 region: CASSIVAAGPYEQYF. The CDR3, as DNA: TGTGCCAGTAGTATAGTTGCAGCGGGACCCTACGAGCAGTACTTC.

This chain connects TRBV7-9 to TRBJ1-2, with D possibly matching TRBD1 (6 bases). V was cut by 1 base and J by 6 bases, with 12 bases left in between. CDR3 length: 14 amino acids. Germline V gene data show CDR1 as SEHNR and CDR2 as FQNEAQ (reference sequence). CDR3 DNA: TGTGCCAGCAGCTTAGTTGGGGGCGCGGATGGCTACACCTTC. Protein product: CASSLVGGADGYTF.

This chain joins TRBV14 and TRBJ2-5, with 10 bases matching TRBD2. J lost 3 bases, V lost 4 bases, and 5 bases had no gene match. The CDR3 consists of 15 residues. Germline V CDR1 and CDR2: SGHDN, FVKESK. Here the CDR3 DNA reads TGTGCCAGCAGCCGATGGCTAGCGGGGGAAGAGACCCAGTACTTC. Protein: CASSRWLAGEETQYF.

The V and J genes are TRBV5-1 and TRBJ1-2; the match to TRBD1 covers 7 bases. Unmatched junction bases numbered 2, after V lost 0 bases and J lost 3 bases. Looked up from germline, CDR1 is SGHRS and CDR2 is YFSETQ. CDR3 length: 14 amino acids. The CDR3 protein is CASSLDTGDYGYTF. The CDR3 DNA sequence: TGCGCCAGCAGCTTGGATACAGGGGACTATGGCTACACCTTC.

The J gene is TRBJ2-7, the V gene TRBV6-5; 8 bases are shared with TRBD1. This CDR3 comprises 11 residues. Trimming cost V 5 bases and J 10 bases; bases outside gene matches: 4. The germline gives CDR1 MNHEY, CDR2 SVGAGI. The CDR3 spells CASSAGTGQYF. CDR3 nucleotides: TGTGCCAGCAGTGCAGGGACAGGTCAGTACTTC.

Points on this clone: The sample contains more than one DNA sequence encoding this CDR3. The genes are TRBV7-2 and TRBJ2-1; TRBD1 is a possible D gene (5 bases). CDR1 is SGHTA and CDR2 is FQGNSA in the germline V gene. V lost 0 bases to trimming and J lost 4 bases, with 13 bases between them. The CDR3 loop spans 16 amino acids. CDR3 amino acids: CASSLAPSTGYNEQFF. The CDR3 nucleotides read TGTGCCAGCAGCTTAGCCCCCTCCACAGGATACAATGAGCAGTTCTTC.

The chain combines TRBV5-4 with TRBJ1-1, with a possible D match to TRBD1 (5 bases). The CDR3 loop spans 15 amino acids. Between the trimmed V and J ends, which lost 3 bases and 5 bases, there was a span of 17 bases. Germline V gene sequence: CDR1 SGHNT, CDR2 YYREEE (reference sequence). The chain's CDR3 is CASSSLRDRGTEAFF. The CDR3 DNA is TGTGCCAGCAGCTCGCTCAGGGATCGGGGGACTGAAGCTTTCTTT.

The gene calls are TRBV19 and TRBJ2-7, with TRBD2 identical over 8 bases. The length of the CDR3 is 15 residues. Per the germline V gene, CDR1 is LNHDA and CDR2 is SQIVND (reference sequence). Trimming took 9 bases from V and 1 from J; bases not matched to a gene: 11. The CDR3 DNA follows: TGTGCCAGCTCTCGGGGGGGGCAGCAGTCCTACGAGCAGTACTTC. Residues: CASSRGGQQSYEQYF.

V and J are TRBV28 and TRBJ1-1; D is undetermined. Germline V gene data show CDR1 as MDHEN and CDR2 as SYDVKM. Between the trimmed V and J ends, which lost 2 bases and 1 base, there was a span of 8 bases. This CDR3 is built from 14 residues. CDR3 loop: CASSLQNPNTEAFF. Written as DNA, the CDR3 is TGTGCCAGCAGTTTACAGAACCCGAACACTGAAGCTTTCTTT.

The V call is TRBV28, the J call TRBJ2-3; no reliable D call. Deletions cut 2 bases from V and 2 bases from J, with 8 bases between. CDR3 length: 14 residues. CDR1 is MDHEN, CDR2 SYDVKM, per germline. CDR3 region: CASSLRLSTDTQYF. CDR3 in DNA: TGTGCCAGCAGTTTACGACTCTCCACAGATACGCAGTATTTT.

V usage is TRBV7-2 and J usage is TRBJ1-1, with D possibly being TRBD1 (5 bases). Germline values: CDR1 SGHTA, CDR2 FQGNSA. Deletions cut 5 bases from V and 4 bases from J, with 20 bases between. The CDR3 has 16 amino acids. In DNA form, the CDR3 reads TGTGCCAGCAGCCTGAATTCAGGGATGGGGGGCACTGAAGCTTTCTTT. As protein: CASSLNSGMGGTEAFF.

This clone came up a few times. In nucleotides, the CDR3 is TGTGCCAGCAGCCCCGCCCTGGGGGGCTATGGCTACACCTTC. As protein: CASSPALGGYGYTF. The gene calls are TRBV28 and TRBJ1-2; TRBD1 might be the D (5 bases). The germline CDR1 and CDR2 sequences are MDHEN and SYDVKM. The CDR3 spans 14 residues. With 6 bases removed from V and 4 bases from J, the gap between germline ends came to 15 bases.

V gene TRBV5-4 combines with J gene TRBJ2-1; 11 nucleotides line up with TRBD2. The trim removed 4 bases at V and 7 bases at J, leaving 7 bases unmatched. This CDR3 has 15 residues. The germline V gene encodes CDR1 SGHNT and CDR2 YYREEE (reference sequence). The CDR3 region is CASSLGLAVRNEQFF. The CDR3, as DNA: TGTGCCAGCAGCCTGGGACTAGCGGTGAGGAATGAGCAGTTCTTC. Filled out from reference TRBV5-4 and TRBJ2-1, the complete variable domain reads ETGVTQSPTHLIKTRGQQVTLRCSSQSGHNTVSWYQQALGQGPQFIFQYYREEENGRGNFPPRFSGLQFPNYSSELNVNALELDDSALYLCASSLGLAVRNEQFFGPGTRLTVL.

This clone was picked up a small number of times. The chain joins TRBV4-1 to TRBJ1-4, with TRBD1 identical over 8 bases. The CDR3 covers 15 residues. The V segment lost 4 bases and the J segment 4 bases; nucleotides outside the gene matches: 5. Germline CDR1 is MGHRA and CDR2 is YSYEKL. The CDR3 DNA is TGCGCCAGCAGCCTAACAGGGGGTGGTAATGAAAAACTGTTTTTT. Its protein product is CASSLTGGGNEKLFF.

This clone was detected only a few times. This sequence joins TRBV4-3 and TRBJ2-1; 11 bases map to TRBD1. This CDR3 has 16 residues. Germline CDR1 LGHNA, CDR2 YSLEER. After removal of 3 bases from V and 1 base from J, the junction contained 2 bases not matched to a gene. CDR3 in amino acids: CASSQDRGQSYNEQFF. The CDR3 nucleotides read TGCGCCAGCAGCCAGGACAGGGGGCAGTCCTACAATGAGCAGTTCTTC.

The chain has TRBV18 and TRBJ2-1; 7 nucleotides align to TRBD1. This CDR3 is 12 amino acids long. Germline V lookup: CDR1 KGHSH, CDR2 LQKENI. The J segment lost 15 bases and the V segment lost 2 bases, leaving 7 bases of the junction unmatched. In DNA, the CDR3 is TGTGCCAGCTCACCATCCGGCAGGGGGACGTTCTTC. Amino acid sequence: CASSPSGRGTFF.

The chain's CDR3 is CASSQDLGANVLTF. The CDR3 DNA sequence: TGTGCCAGCAGCCAAGATCTTGGGGCCAACGTCCTGACTTTC. This chain connects TRBV14 to TRBJ2-6, with D unresolved. Trimming left V 0 bases short and J 3 bases short, with 3 bases between. From germline, CDR1 is SGHDN and CDR2 FVKESK. CDR3 length: 14 residues.

This chain's CDR3 is CASSPHSENTEAFF. The DNA of the CDR3 is TGTGCCAGCTCACCACATTCAGAGAACACTGAAGCTTTCTTT. V and J are TRBV18 and TRBJ1-1; D is ambiguous. This CDR3 has 14 amino acids. CDR1 and CDR2 from the germline V gene are KGHSH and LQKENI. V was pared by 1 base and J by 1 base, with 7 bases between.

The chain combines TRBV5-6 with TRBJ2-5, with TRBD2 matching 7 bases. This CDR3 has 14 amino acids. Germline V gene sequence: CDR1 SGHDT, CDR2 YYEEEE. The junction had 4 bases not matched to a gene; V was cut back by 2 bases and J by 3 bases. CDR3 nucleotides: TGTGCCAGCAGCTTCCGTGGGGGGGAAGAGACCCAGTACTTC. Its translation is CASSFRGGEETQYF.